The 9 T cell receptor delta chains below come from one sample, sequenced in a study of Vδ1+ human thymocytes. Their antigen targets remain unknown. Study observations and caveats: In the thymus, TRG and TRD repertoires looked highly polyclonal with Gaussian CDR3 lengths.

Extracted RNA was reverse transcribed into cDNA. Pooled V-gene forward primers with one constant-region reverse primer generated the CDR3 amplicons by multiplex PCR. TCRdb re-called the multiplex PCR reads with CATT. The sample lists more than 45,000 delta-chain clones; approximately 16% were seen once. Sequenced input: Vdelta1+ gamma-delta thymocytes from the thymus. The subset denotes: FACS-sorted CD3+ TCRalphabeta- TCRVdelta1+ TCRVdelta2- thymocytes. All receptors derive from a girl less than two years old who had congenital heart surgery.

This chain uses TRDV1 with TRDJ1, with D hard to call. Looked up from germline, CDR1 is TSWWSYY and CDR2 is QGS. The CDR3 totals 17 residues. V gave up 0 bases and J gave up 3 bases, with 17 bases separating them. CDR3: CALGELTRTPGPDKLIF. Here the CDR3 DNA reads TGTGCTCTTGGGGAACTGACCCGAACCCCTGGCCCCGATAAACTCATCTTT.

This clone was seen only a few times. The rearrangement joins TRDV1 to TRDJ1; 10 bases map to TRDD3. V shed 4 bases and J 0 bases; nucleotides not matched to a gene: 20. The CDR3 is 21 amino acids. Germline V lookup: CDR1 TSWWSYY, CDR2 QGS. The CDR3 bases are TGTGCTCTTGGGGGATACTACCTACCTTGGTGGGGGATACTTTACACCGATAAACTCATCTTT. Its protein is CALGGYYLPWWGILYTDKLIF.

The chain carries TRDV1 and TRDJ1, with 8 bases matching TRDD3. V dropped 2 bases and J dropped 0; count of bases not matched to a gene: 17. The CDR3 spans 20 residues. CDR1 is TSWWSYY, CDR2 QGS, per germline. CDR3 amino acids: CALGEGPSYWGPPYTDKLIF. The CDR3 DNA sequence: TGTGCTCTTGGGGAAGGACCCTCCTACTGGGGGCCACCCTACACCGATAAACTCATCTTT.

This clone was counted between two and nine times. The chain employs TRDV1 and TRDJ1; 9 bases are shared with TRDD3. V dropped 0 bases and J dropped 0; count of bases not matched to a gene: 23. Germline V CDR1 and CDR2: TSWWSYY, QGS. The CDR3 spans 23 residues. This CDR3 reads CALGELFRRVLLGDRAYTDKLIF. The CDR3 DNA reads TGTGCTCTTGGGGAACTGTTCCGCAGAGTCCTACTGGGGGACCGCGCGTACACCGATAAACTCATCTTT.

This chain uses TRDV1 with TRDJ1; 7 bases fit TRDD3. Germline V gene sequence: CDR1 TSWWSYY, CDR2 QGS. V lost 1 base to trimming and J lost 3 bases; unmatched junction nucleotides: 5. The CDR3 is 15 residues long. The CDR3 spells CALGEQTGDPDKLIF. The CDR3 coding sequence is TGTGCTCTTGGGGAACAAACGGGGGATCCCGATAAACTCATCTTT.

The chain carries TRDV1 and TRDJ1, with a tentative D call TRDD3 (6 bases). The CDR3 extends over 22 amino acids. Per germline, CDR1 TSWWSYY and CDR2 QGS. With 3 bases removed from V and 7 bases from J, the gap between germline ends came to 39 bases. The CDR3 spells CALGDDHGCGGYGGYPPIKLIF. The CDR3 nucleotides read TGTGCTCTTGGGGACGACCACGGTTGTGGGGGTTACGGTGGCTACCCGCCCATTAAACTCATCTTT.

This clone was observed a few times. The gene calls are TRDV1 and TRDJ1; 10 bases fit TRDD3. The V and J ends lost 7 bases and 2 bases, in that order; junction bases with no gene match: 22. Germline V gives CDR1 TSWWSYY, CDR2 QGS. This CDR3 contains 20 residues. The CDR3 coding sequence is TGTGCTCTTGCTTCCTACACTCCTACTGGGGGATCCGGGGGAACCGATAAACTCATCTTT. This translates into CALASYTPTGGSGGTDKLIF.

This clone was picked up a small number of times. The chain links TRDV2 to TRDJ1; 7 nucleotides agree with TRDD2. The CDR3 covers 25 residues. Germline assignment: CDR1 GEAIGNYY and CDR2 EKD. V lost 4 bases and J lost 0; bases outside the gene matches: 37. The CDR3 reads CACDSLPYSYSTPKGHFEYTDKLIF. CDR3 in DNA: TGTGCCTGTGATTCTCTTCCTTATTCCTACTCCACACCAAAAGGCCACTTCGAGTACACCGATAAACTCATCTTT.

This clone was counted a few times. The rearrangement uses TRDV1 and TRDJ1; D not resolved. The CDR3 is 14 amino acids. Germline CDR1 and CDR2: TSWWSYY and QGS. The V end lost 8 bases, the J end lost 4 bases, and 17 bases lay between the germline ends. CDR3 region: CALRSWSRGDKLIF. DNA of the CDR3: TGTGCTCTTCGAAGTTGGTCGAGAGGCGATAAACTCATCTTT.